This TCR beta chain was captured by sequencing in a study of shared clonotypes between healthy human individuals. About the research overall: In total, the donors were two women and a few men aged 18 to 49. General study results and limits: Rarefaction exposed incomplete sorted-subset sequencing despite large depth.

Data came from immunoSEQ multiplex PCR; TCRdb stores just in-frame clones and leaves some out. The sample includes about 2.4 million clones, roughly 93% of them seen just once. Unmatched junction bases numbered 5, after V lost 5 bases and J lost 0 bases. Germline V gene data show CDR1 as SGHNT and CDR2 as YENEEA. The CDR3 sequence is 15 residues long. As regards this clone: Its antigen is undetermined.

Donors were healthy HIV-negative adults without recent acute infections or vaccinations. CD4+ cells yielded CD45RA+ naive and CD45RA-negative memory subsets. The sequence came from a man aged 18 to 35 in good health. Some clones in this sample may be carry-over from other donors' samples. The sequenced sample consisted of naive CD4+ T cells from PBMCs. Subset meaning: CD45RA+ positively selected. V and J are TRBV11-3 and TRBJ2-3; the match to TRBD1 covers 7 bases. CDR3 region: CASSRRQGSTDTQYF. The CDR3 DNA sequence: TGTGCCAGCAGCCGCAGACAGGGAAGCACAGATACGCAGTATTTT. Full variable domain (rest looked up from reference TRBV11-3 and TRBJ2-3): EAGVVQSPRYKIIEKKQPVAFWCNPISGHNTLYWYLQNLGQGPELLIRYENEEAVDDSQLPKDRFSAERLKGVDSTLKIQPAELGDSAVYLCASSRRQGSTDTQYFGPGTRLTVL.